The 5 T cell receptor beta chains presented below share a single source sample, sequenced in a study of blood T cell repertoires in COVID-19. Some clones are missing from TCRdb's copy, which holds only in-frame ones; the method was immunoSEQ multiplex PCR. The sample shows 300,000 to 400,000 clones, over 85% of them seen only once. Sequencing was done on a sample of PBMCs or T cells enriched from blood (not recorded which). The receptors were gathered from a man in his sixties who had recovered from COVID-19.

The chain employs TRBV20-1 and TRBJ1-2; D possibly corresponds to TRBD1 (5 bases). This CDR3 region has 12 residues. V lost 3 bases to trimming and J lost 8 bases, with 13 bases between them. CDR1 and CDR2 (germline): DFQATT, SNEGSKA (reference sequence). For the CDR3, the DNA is TGCAGTGCTAGTGGCCAGGGTGGGGGCTACACCTTC. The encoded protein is CSASGQGGGYTF.

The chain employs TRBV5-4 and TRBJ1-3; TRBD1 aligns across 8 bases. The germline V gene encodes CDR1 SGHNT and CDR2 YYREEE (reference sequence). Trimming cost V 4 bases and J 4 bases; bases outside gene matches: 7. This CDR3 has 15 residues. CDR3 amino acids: CASSRGQGVGNTIYF. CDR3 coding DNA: TGTGCCAGCAGCCGAGGACAGGGCGTCGGAAACACCATATATTTT.

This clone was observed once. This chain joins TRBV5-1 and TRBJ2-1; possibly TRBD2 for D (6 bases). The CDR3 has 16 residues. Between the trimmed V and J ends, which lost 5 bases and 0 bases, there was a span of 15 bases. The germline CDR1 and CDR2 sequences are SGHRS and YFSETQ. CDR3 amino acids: CASSISGVSSYNEQFF. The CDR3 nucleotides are TGCGCCAGCAGTATTAGCGGAGTAAGCTCCTACAATGAGCAGTTCTTC.

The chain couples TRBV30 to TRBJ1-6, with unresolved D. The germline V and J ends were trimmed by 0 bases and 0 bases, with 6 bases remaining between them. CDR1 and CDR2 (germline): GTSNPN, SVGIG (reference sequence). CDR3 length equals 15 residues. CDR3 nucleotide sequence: TGTGCCTGGAGTGTCCCAGGCTCCTATAATTCACCCCTCCACTTT. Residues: CAWSVPGSYNSPLHF. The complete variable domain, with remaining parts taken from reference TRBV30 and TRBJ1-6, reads SQTIHQWPATLVQPVGSPLSLECTVEGTSNPNLYWYRQAAGRGLQLLFYSVGIGQISSEVPQNLSASRPQDRQFILSSKKLLLSDSGFYLCAWSVPGSYNSPLHFGNGTRLTVT.

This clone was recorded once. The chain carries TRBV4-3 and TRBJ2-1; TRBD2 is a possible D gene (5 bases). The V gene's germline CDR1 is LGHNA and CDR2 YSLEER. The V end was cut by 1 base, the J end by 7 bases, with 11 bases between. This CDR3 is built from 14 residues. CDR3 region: CASSQVGGWNEQFF. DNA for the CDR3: TGCGCCAGCAGCCAAGTAGGAGGCTGGAATGAGCAGTTCTTC.